The present TCR beta chain was sequenced within a study of early stage breast cancer tumors (dated 2017 in TCRdb). About the study as a whole: Of the roughly 17 invasive breast tumors, twelve were found to be estrogen receptor-positive, progesterone receptor-positive and HER2-negative. Of the roughly twelve ER+/PR+/HER2- tumors, eight were classified as invasive ductal carcinomas and four as invasive lobular carcinomas. The average read coverage per sample was around 10-fold. Across all samples, approximately 2,500,000 templates representing about 1,100,000 unique clonotypes were detected.

Spanning cysteine to phenylalanine, the CDR3 consists of 14 amino acids. Only the CDR3 region is kept as DNA, spanning 42 bases read in frame from base 1. CDR1 and CDR2 were assigned from the germline V gene as ENHRY and SYGVKD. The junction carries 9 bases between V and J, which are trimmed by 1 base and 5 bases respectively. This clone was counted a few times. There is no known antigen for this receptor. No much larger clone is present one base from it, and per-base qualities are unavailable. Taken from roughly 1.8-3.8 cm away from the tumor, the adjacent normal breast tissue was rinsed with PBS and kept in prechilled RNAlater. Because normal breast tissue has high lipid content and low cell density, getting sufficient DNA from normal breast tissue often required roughly 95-330 mg of tissue. The study profiled bulk TCR beta-chain repertoires in matched peripheral blood, tumor and adjacent normal breast tissue taken from more than 15 patients with early-stage breast cancer. Genomic DNA was extracted with the Qiagen AllPrep DNA/RNA Mini kit.

Study-wide conclusions, independent of this receptor: Because the cohort was small, a breakdown by tumor subtype could not be done. Repertoires from blood and normal breast were more alike than repertoires from blood and tumor, and in about 85% of the 16 patients, comparing each tissue with blood separated tumor from normal. Approximately 2.5-fold higher T cell density and higher clonality were observed in tumors than in adjacent normal breast tissue. Enriched TCRB sequences shared across patients were mostly commonly generated sequences, unlikely to play an important role in the tumor microenvironment. Chain pairing and functional markers such as CD4, CD8 and FOXP3 were missed by bulk genomic DNA sequencing of unsorted cells.

Each sample was amplified as two independent genomic DNA replicates: approximately 450 ng for blood and approximately 1.5 ug for tumor or normal breast. Following the manufacturer's instructions, the ImmunoSeq Intro kit was used to carry out TCRB sequencing on genomic DNA. Multiplex PCR ran roughly 34 cycles with proprietary primers and spike-in control sequences for absolute quantification. Single-end 150-bp reads were used to sequence an 87-bp fragment spanning the CDR3 and the flanking V and J genes. Seven samples, with two replicates for each sample, were multiplexed per lane of an Illumina MiSeq using version 3.0 chemistry. The paper's processing steps were these. The vendor's proprietary pipeline handled the raw data processing, merging both replicates into a single result for each sample. A clonotype was defined as productive rearrangements that share the same V-gene family, CDR3 amino acid sequence and J-gene segment. Clonality was calculated as 1 minus the normalized Shannon entropy (Pielou evenness) of TCRB abundances. T cell density was estimated by dividing total templates by the number of input cells inferred from the DNA input amount. Recon, run with its default parameters, was used to estimate overall repertoire diversity and clonality. Clonotypes with over 0.1% abundance in tumor and at least 32-fold higher abundance in tumor than in normal breast were defined as tumor-enriched. The source is immuneACCESS, and TCRdb retained only in-frame sequences with V and J called. Part of the clones is not carried over; for the studies checked, unresolved V genes explain less than half of this, and the remainder is unexplained. That table gives V, J and clone size, and the DNA gave D and trimming. This sample has about 14,000 clones in its table, and approximately 88% of those were observed once. More than 4% of the sample lies in the top ten.

Source material: normal breast tissue next to the tumor. The receptor was derived from a person aged 30-39 years with breast cancer. The chain joins TRBV10-3 to TRBJ1-5; the D segment cannot be called with confidence. The CDR3 region reads CAISEYGGHQPQHF. The bases are TGTGCCATCAGTGAGTATGGAGGGCATCAGCCCCAGCATTTT.